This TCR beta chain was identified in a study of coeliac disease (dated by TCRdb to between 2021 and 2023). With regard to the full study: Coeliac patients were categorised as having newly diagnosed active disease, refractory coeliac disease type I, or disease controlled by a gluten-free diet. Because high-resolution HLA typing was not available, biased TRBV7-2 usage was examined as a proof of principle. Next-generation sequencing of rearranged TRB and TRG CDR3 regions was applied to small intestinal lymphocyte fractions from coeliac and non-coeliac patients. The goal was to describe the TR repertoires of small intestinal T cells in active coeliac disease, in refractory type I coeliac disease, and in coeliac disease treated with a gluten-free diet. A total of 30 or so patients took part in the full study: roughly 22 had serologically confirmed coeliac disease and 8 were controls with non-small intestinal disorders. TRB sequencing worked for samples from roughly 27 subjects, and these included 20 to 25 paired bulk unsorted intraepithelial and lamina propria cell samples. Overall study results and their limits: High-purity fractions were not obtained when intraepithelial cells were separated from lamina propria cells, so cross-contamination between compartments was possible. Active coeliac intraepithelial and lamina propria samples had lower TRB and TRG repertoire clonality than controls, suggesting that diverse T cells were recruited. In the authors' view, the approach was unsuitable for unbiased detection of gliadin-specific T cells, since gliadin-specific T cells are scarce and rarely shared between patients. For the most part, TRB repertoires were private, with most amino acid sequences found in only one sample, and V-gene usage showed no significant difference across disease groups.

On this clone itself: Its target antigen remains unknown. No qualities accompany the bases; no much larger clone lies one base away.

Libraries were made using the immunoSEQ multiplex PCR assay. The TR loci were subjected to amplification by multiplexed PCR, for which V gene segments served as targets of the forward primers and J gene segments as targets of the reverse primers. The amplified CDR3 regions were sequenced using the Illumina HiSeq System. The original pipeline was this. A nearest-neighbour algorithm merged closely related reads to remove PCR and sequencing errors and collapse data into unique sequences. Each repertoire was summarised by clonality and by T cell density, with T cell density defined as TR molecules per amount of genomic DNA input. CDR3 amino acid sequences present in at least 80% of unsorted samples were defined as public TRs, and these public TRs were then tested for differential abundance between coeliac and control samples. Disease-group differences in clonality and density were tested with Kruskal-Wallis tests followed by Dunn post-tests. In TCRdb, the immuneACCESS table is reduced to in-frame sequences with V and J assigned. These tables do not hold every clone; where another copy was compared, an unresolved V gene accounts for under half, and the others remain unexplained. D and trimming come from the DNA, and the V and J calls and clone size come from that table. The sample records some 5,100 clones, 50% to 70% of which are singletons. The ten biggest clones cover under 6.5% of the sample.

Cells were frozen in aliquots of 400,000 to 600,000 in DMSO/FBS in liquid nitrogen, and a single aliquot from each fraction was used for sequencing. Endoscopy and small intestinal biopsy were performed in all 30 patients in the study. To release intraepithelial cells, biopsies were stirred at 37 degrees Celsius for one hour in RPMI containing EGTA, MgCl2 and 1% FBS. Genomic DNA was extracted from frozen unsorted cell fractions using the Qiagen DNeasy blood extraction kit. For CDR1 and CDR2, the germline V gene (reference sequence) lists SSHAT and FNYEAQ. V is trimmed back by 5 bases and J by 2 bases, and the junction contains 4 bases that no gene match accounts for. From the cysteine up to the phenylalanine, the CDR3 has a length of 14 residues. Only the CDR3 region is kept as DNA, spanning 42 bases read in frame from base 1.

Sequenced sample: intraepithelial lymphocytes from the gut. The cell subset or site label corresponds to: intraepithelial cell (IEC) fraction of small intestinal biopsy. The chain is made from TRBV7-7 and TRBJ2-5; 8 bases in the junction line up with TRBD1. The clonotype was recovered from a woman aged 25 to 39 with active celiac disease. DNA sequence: TGTGCCAGCAGCCAGGGACAGGATCAAGAGACCCAGTACTTC. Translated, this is CASSQGQDQETQYF.